Reported below is one T cell receptor (beta chain). J gave up 4 bases and V 1 base, and 3 bases lay outside the gene matches. Germline V gene lookup returns CDR1 LGHNA and CDR2 YSLEER. This CDR3 has 15 amino acids. Specified treatment: oral pan-JAK inhibitor, 5-10 mg twice daily. The data were obtained in a study of CD8+ T cells in alopecia areata. Sequencing templates came from extracted RNA that was reverse transcribed into cDNA. Repertoires were generated with immunoSEQ multiplex PCR, while TCRdb's copy carries only in-frame clones and drops some. The data show 150,000 to 200,000 clones, under 80% seen once.

The sequence derives from a human donor with alopecia areata. The genes are TRBV4-3 and TRBJ2-7; 11 positions match TRBD1. The source material was CD4+ T cells sorted from blood, sampled at approximately week 49, from a patient treated with tofacitinib. DNA for the CDR3: TGCGCCAGCAGCCAAGGAGGACAGGGGGCTTACGAGCAGTACTTC. This encodes CASSQGGQGAYEQYF.